This entry lists 16 T cell receptor beta chains sequenced from one sample in a study of T cells of healthy individuals. TCRdb reprocessed the 5' RACE reads with MiXCR, giving one entry per CDR3 protein. Of about 100,000 distinct CDR3 sequences listed, 17% are singletons. Every receptor here comes from a human donor in good health.

The J gene is TRBJ2-2, the V gene TRBV6-1; D is undetermined. CDR3 length: 14 amino acids. In germline, CDR1 is MNHNS, CDR2 SASEGT. Trimming removed 0 bases from V and 3 bases from J, with 5 bases in between. CDR3 in amino acids: CASSEAVDTGELFF. As DNA, the CDR3 is TGTGCCAGCAGTGAAGCGGTGGACACCGGGGAGCTGTTTTTT.

The rearrangement joins TRBV12-3 or TRBV12-4 to TRBJ2-2, with 7 nucleotides matching TRBD1. V gave up 3 bases and J gave up 5 bases; unmatched junction bases: 6. CDR3 length: 15 amino acids. The CDR3 region has the DNA TGTGCCAGCAGTTTCCTAGGGGGCCGGACCGGGGAGCTGTTTTTT. Translated, it gives CASSFLGGRTGELFF.

CDR3 residues: CASGDRGPNEKLFF. The CDR3 coding sequence is TGTGCCAGCGGGGACAGGGGGCCGAATGAAAAACTGTTTTTT. The J gene is TRBJ1-4, the V gene TRBV6-5; 12 bases are shared with TRBD1. Trimming removed 8 bases from V and 5 bases from J; junction bases left unmatched: 3. Germline CDR1 reads MNHEY; CDR2 reads SVGAGI. CDR3 length equals 14 residues.

Only a few counts were recorded for this clonotype. The CDR3 DNA reads as TGCAGTGCTAGGACAGGGTCAGTTTTTACCCTCCACTTT. Translation gives CSARTGSVFTLHF. This rearrangement joins TRBV20-1 to TRBJ1-6; TRBD1 matches at 7 bases. Germline lookup yields CDR1 DFQATT and CDR2 SNEGSKA (reference sequence). The CDR3 totals 13 residues. J gave up 14 bases and V 3 bases, and 10 bases lay outside the gene matches.

The V gene is TRBV18, the J gene TRBJ1-3; D not certain. Germline CDR1 reads KGHSH; CDR2 reads LQKENI. Trimming removed 1 base from V and 2 bases from J, with 6 bases in between. The CDR3 totals 14 residues. The CDR3 nucleotides are TGTGCCAGCTCACCACAGGCGGCTGGAAACACCATATATTTT. Translated: CASSPQAAGNTIYF.

This clonotype was seen only a few times. The chain links TRBV6-5 to TRBJ2-7; tentatively, D is TRBD1 or TRBD2 (5 bases each). This CDR3 is 17 amino acids long. V lost 4 bases, J lost 2 bases, and 21 bases lay in between. Germline loops: CDR1 MNHEY, CDR2 SVGAGI. The CDR3 loop is CASSSWLGEGLAYEQYF. CDR3 sequence (DNA): TGTGCCAGCAGTTCCTGGCTGGGAGAGGGGTTAGCCTACGAGCAGTACTTC.

Details on this clonotype: A read error may explain this, as a much larger clone is one base away. J is TRBJ2-5 and V is TRBV2; D is unclear. Trimming removed 8 bases at V and 7 bases at J, with 20 bases between. Per the germline V gene, CDR1 is SNHLY and CDR2 is FYNNEI. The CDR3 covers 14 residues. The CDR3 DNA reads TGTGCCAGCGGTACCCCATTAGACCGCTGGACCCAGTACTTC. This gives the protein CASGTPLDRWTQYF.

This clonotype was observed many times. The chain combines TRBV7-2 with TRBJ1-2; D may be TRBD1 (6 bases). The CDR3 runs 15 residues. The germline CDR1 and CDR2 sequences are SGHTA and FQGNSA. Trimming removed 7 bases from V and 6 bases from J, with 21 bases in between. The CDR3 DNA is TGTGCCAGCAACCTTAAAGTGGGGGGGCACGATGGCTACACCTTC. Its translation is CASNLKVGGHDGYTF.

This clonotype was counted at least ten times. The V gene is TRBV7-2, the J gene TRBJ1-4; a possible D gene is TRBD1 (6 bases). The ends were cut back, 5 bases at V and 10 bases at J, with 20 bases in the middle. The CDR3 covers 15 residues. Per the germline V gene, CDR1 is SGHTA and CDR2 is FQGNSA. CDR3 DNA sequence: TGTGCCAGCAGCGAAACAGGGCCCCCGGAGGGAAAACTGTTTTTT. Amino acids: CASSETGPPEGKLFF.

The chain joins TRBV12-3 or TRBV12-4 to TRBJ1-2; no clear D gene. The V end was cut by 5 bases, the J end by 1 base, with 8 bases between. The CDR3 loop spans 13 amino acids. In nucleotides, the CDR3 is TGTGCCAGCAGTGTACAGAGTAACTATGGCTACACCTTC. Amino acids: CASSVQSNYGYTF.

The CDR3: CASSYGRTTDEQYF. The CDR3 bases are TGTGCCAGCAGTTACGGGAGAACAACGGACGAGCAGTACTTC. The gene calls are TRBV6-5 and TRBJ2-7; D may be TRBD2 (5 bases). Between the trimmed V and J ends, which lost 2 bases and 5 bases, there was a span of 13 bases. CDR1 MNHEY and CDR2 SVGAGI come from the germline V gene. The CDR3 totals 14 residues.

CDR3 region: CSVANPADGYYEQYF. CDR3 sequence (DNA): TGCAGCGTCGCCAACCCCGCCGACGGTTACTACGAGCAGTACTTC. This chain joins TRBV29-1 and TRBJ2-7; D gene unclear. The V and J ends lost 6 bases and 3 bases respectively, with 21 bases between them. The V gene's germline CDR1 is SQVTM and CDR2 ANQGSEA. CDR3 size: 15 residues.

This chain connects TRBV5-1 to TRBJ2-3, with D uncertain. This CDR3 has 13 amino acids. Germline V gene data show CDR1 as SGHRS and CDR2 as YFSETQ. The V gene lost 7 bases and the J gene lost 1 base, with 10 bases spanning the gap. CDR3 loop: CASGPWGTDTQYF. CDR3 bases: TGCGCCAGCGGACCGTGGGGCACAGATACGCAGTATTTT.

This clonotype has a count of ten or more. CDR3: CSARKAGTSGSSRSYNEQFF. CDR3 nucleotides: TGCAGTGCTAGAAAAGCAGGAACTAGCGGGAGTTCCCGCTCCTACAATGAGCAGTTCTTC. V and J are TRBV20-1 and TRBJ2-1, with 11 bases identical to TRBD2. V lost 2 bases to trimming and J lost 0 bases; unmatched junction nucleotides: 15. The CDR3 runs to 20 residues. The V gene's germline CDR1 is DFQATT and CDR2 SNEGSKA (reference sequence).

The J gene is TRBJ2-7, the V gene TRBV6-2 or TRBV6-3; D is possibly TRBD2 (5 bases). Germline loops: CDR1 MNHEY, CDR2 SVGEGT. V lost 2 bases and J 2 bases, leaving 16 bases between the germline ends. This CDR3 spans 16 amino acids. CDR3 DNA: TGTGCCAGCAGTTACGCGGGTGGGCTTCTGGCCTACGAGCAGTACTTC. This codes for CASSYAGGLLAYEQYF.

This clonotype was picked up a small number of times. The chain carries TRBV6-1 and TRBJ1-5; 7 bases fit TRBD1. Germline CDR1 and CDR2: MNHNS and SASEGT. The CDR3 sequence is 16 residues long. The V and J ends lost 4 bases and 4 bases, in that order; junction bases with no gene match: 10. CDR3 nucleotide sequence: TGTGCCAGCAGTGTCCGCCCGCAGGGGGAGAATCAGCCCCAGCATTTT. Amino acids: CASSVRPQGENQPQHF.